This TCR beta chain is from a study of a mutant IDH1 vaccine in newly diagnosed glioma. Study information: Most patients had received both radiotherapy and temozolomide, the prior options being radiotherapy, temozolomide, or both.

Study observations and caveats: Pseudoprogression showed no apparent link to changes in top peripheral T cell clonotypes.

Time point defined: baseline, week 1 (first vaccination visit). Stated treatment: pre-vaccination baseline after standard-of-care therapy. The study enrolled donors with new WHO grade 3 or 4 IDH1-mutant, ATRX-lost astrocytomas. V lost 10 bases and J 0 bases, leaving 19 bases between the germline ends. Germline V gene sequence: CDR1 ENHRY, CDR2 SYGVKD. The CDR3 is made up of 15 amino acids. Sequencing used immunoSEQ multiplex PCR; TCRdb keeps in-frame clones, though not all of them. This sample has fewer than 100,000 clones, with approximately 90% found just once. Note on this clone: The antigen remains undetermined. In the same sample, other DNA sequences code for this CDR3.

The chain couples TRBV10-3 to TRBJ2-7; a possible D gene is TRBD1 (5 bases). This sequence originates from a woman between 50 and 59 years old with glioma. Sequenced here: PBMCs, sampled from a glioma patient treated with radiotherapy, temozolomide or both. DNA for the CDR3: TGTGCCACCGGTGCTCAGGGCCAGATCTCCTACGAGCAGTACTTC. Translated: CATGAQGQISYEQYF.